This T cell receptor beta chain derives from a study of blood T cells in healthy people across ages (dated by TCRdb to 2014 to 2015). At the level of the whole study: In model experiments, template switching captured roughly one uniquely barcoded TCR beta cDNA molecule for every two T cells. Age-related changes in TCR beta repertoire diversity were measured in the study by deep sequencing normalized with unique cDNA molecular identifiers. Donors of different ages were randomly distributed across sequencing lanes to avoid experimental bias. For two donors (one aged 18 to 29 and one aged 80 or older), the study analyzed two additional independent replicas of 1 million unique cDNA reads from the same blood draw. Four age groups were formed from the donors: young (average approximately 15 years), middle-aged (approximately 39), aged (around 62) and long-lived (82). The study at large found these results: Conclusive comparison of naive and antigen-experienced compartments was prevented by the profiling of bulk unsorted PBMCs. Donor CMV infection status was unknown, potentially confounding age-related changes in expanded clonotypes. The long-lived group showed more naive CD4+ T cells, fewer expanded clones and increased TCR diversity than the aged group, suggesting age selection. Observed TCR beta diversity per million T cells fell roughly linearly with age, and a significant reduction was already apparent by age roughly 40. Total diversity estimates from one million sequenced T cells were considered lower bounds and underestimates. There was a strong correlation between observed TCR beta diversity and the percentage of naive T cells measured by flow cytometry.

The method behind the library was 5' RACE. The sequencer was an Illumina HiSeq 2500. A second about 7 to 12 cycle PCR used a sample-barcoded 5' primer and a J-beta primer mix. A unique molecular identifier was introduced onto each TCR beta cDNA molecule by a template-switch 5' adaptor carrying 12 random nucleotides. Each sample yielded at least 3 million CDR3-containing paired-end reads. First-strand cDNA was synthesized from all RNA with the Mint cDNA synthesis kit, primed by a TRBC-specific oligonucleotide. Following uracil-DNA glycosylase treatment, a first 18-cycle PCR with universal primers M1SS and BC2_uni_R was performed on all cDNA. Under the source paper's analysis protocol: Each sample was normalized by randomly selecting 1 million high-quality reads, each carrying a distinct molecular identifier. Instead of being binned into consensus sequences, reads that shared molecular identifiers were thrown out. CDR3 identification, clonotype clustering and error correction used MiTCR with a Q25 quality threshold and the strictest error-elimination algorithm. A nonparametric unseen species model using Euler transformation provided a lower-bound estimate of total TCR beta diversity. TCRdb cleaned the public reads at Q25 with fastp, built clones with MiXCR and kept in-frame beta chains. Rows with one shared CDR3 protein collapse into an entry with the most common genes and DNA. The authors' filters were not applied to this entry. The sample records about 1.7 million distinct CDR3 sequences, approximately 28% of which are singletons. Clones ranked in the top ten supply about 7.7% of the sample.

The donors were roughly 40 Caucasian individuals from Russia, aged roughly 6 to 90 years, who were systemically healthy. Each donor gave 8 to 10 milliliters of peripheral blood, collected into EDTA-treated Vacutainer tubes. Ficoll-Paque density-gradient centrifugation was used to isolate PBMCs, with at least 6.5 million per sample. Trizol reagent was used to extract total RNA from the PBMCs, yielding at least 6 micrograms per sample. For every donor, flow cytometry on a PBMC aliquot measured the percentage of naive CD45RAhigh/CD27high T cells. In this sample, this clonotype turned up a few times. Its binding antigen is unknown. No much larger clone exists at a distance of one base, and base qualities are not known. Trimmed from V: 0 bases; trimmed from J: 2 bases; junction bases lacking a gene match: 9. From the germline V gene, CDR1 is SGHRS and CDR2 is YFSETQ. From the cysteine up to the phenylalanine, the CDR3 has a length of 18 residues. The kept DNA is CDR3 alone, 54 bases in frame from the first base.

The sample consisted of blood. The sequence links TRBV5-1 to TRBJ2-4; 9 middle bases align to TRBD1. The sequence came from a woman aged 25 to 39 in good health. The CDR3 protein is CASSLGRTGVETKNIQYF. The DNA is TGCGCCAGCAGCTTGGGTAGGACAGGGGTAGAGACCAAAAACATTCAGTACTTC.